This is a list of T cell receptor beta chains from one sample in a study of T cell responses to AZD1222 COVID-19 vaccine. Generated by immunoSEQ multiplex PCR, the TCRdb table keeps only in-frame clones and is missing some. This sample has more than 250,000 clones, with approximately 93% found just once. Sample: peripheral blood, taken on day 0 of AZD1222 vaccination. Receptor source: an adult in good health. CDR3s include the opening cysteine and the closing phenylalanine or tryptophan. A D gene is named only where the DNA matches it firmly.

J | D | V | CDR3 | DNA
TRBJ1-3 | . | TRBV12-3/TRBV12-4 | CASSLSPGNTIYF | TGTGCCAGCAGTTTGAGCCCCGGAAACACCATATATTTT
TRBJ2-2 | TRBD1 | TRBV6-7 | CASRNLTGQGTRANTGELFF | TGTGCCAGCAGAAACCTAACGGGACAGGGGACTCGCGCGAACACCGGGGAGCTGTTTTTT
TRBJ2-1 | . | TRBV7-8 | CASSLRAGVSYNEQFF | TGTGCCAGCAGCTTAAGGGCAGGGGTATCCTACAATGAGCAGTTCTTC
TRBJ2-7 | TRBD2 | TRBV11-2 | CASRRLAGGREYEQYF | TGTGCCAGCAGGCGACTAGCGGGAGGAAGAGAGTACGAGCAGTACTTC
TRBJ1-6 | . | TRBV19 | CASSIDLTNSPLHF | TGTGCCAGTAGTATAGATTTAACGAATTCACCCCTCCACTTT
TRBJ2-2 | . | TRBV5-1 | CASSLGQGSTGELFF | TGCGCCAGCAGCTTGGGCCAGGGGTCCACCGGGGAGCTGTTTTTT
TRBJ1-2 | . | TRBV7-2 | CASSRGGFGGYTF | TGTGCCAGCAGCCGAGGGGGGTTTGGAGGCTACACCTTC
TRBJ2-3 | TRBD1 | TRBV27 | CASTRRTGGPEVTDTQYF | TGTGCCAGCACGAGGAGGACAGGCGGTCCCGAAGTCACAGATACGCAGTATTTT
TRBJ1-1 | . | TRBV6-4 | CASSPSPGNTEAFF | TGTGCCAGCAGCCCTAGTCCGGGAAACACTGAAGCTTTCTTT
TRBJ2-5 | . | TRBV5-1 | CASSLYPRETQYF | TGCGCCAGCAGCCTATATCCCAGGGAGACCCAGTACTTC
TRBJ2-3 | . | TRBV4-1 | CASSQGPWGDTQYF | TGCGCCAGCAGCCAAGGCCCCTGGGGCGATACGCAGTATTTT